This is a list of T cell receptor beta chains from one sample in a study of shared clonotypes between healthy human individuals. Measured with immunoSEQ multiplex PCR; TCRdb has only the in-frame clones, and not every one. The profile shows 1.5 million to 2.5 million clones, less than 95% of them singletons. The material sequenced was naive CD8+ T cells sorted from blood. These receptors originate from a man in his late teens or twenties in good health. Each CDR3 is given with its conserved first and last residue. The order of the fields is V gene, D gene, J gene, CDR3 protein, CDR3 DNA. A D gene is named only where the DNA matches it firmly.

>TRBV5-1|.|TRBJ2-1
CASSLVGGPYNEQFF
TGCGCCAGCAGCTTGGTGGGGGGCCCATACAATGAGCAGTTCTTC
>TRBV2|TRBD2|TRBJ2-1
CAILRAGAFNEQFF
TGTGCCATCCTGAGGGCGGGAGCGTTCAATGAGCAGTTCTTC
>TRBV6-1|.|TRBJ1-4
CASSEEEKTWEKLFF
TGTGCCAGCAGTGAAGAGGAGAAGACATGGGAAAAACTGTTTTTT
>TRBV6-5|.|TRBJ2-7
CASSYGVPYEQYF
TGTGCCAGCAGTTACGGGGTCCCCTACGAGCAGTACTTC
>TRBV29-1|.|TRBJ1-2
CSVDSYGRTNYGYTF
TGCAGCGTTGATTCCTACGGACGGACTAACTATGGCTACACCTTC
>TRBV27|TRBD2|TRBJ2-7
CASSVLAGGMYEQYF
TGTGCCAGCAGTGTCCTAGCGGGAGGGATGTACGAGCAGTACTTC
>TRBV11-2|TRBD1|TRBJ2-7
CASSPGQAYEQYF
TGTGCCAGCAGCCCTGGACAGGCCTACGAGCAGTACTTC
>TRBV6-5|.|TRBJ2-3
CASSYLGDTQYF
TGTGCCAGCAGTTACTTAGGGGACACGCAGTATTTT
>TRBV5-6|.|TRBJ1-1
CASSLGHRVGTEAFF
TGTGCCAGCAGCTTGGGCCACAGGGTGGGCACTGAAGCTTTCTTT
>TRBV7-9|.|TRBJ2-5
CASSSTSETQYF
TGTGCCAGCAGCTCAACTTCGGAGACCCAGTACTTC